Detailed here is one TCR beta chain. Its antigen is undetermined. This entry is derived from a study of cytomegalovirus exposure and HLA in healthy donors. General study points: For most TCR beta V segments, an earlier analysis put the productive rate at about 87% or about 30% of the time. As immune exposure information, only CMV serostatus was available.

This PCR relied on a set of 60 Vbeta primers and 13 Jbeta primers. Using immunoSEQ multiplex PCR, the repertoire was profiled, and TCRdb retains in-frame clones only, with some absent. This sample contains about 200,000 clones. V lost 3 bases and J 3 bases, leaving 9 bases between the germline ends. The germline gives CDR1 MGHDK, CDR2 SYGVNS. The CDR3 runs 13 residues. This clonotype was sampled from a girl aged 2-10 years in good health and CMV-seropositive. Input material: PBMCs. The chain recombines TRBV25-1 with TRBJ2-7; the D gene is possibly TRBD2 (6 bases). Here the CDR3 reads CASSDPGSYEQYF. The CDR3 DNA reads as TGTGCCAGCAGTGATCCCGGGAGCTACGAGCAGTACTTC.